This TCR beta chain was retrieved from a study of neoadjuvant anti-PD-1 for oral cavity cancer. The V gene's germline CDR1 is MGHDK and CDR2 SYGVNS. The CDR3 sequence is 13 residues long. V trimming: 5 bases; J trimming: 6 bases; junction bases outside the gene matches: 4. Most tumor samples had roughly 4.4 ug input DNA in two replicates. Libraries were prepared by immunoSEQ multiplex PCR; TCRdb keeps only in-frame clonotypes and omits some of them. Of under 13,000 clones detected, more than 45% appear once; the ten largest clones hold 26%. This clone was counted a few times. Its antigen is unknown. Points from the study as a whole: With three patients per group, TCR findings need larger cohorts. Higher pretreatment Treg/Th17 ratios tracked higher pretreatment blood clonality.

V is TRBV25-1 and J is TRBJ2-1; 7 nucleotides align to TRBD1. This TCR was recovered from a person aged 35-79 years with oral cavity squamous cell carcinoma. This sample comprised tumor tissue, obtained before nivolumab (anti-PD-1) treatment. The CDR3 DNA is TGTGCCAGCAGTCAACAGGGGAGCAATGAGCAGTTCTTC. It encodes CASSQQGSNEQFF.